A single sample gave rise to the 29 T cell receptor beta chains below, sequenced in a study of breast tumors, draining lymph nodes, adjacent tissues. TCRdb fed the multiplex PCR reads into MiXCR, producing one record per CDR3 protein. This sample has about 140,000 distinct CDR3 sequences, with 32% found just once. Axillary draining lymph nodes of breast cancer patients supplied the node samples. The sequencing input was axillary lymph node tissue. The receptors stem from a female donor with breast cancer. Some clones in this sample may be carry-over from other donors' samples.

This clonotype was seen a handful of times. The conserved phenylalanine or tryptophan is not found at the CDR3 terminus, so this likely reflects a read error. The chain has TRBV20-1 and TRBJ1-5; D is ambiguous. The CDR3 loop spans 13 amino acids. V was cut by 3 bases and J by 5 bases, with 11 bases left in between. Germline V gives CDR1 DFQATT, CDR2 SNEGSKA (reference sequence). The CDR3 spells CSASPKWDQPQHS. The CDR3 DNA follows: TGCAGTGCTAGCCCGAAGTGGGATCAGCCCCAGCATTCT.

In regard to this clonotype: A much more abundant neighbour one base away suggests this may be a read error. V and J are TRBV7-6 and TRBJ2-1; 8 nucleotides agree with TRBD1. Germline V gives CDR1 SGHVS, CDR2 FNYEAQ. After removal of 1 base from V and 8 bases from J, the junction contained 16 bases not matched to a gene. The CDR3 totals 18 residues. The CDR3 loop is CASSLVGVLDREYHEQFF. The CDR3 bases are TGTGCCAGCAGCTTAGTAGGGGTTTTGGACAGGGAGTACCATGAGCAGTTCTTC.

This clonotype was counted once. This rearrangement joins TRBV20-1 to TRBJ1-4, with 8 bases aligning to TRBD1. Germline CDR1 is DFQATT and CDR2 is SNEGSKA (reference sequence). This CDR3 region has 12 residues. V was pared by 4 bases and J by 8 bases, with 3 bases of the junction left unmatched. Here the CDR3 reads CSATWTGEKLFF. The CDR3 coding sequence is TGCAGTGCTACATGGACAGGGGAAAAACTGTTTTTT.

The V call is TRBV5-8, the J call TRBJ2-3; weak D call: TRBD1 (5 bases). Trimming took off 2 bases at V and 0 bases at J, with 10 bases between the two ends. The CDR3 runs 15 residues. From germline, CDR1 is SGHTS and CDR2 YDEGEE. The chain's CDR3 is CASSLRGSSTDTQYF. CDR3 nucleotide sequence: TGTGCCAGCAGCTTAAGGGGCAGTAGCACAGATACGCAGTATTTT.

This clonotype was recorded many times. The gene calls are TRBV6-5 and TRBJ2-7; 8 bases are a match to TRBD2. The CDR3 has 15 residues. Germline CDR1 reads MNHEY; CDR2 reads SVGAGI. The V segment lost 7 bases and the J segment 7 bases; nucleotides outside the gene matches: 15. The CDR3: CASTLPGGGMSEQYF. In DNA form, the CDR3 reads TGTGCCAGCACCCTTCCGGGAGGGGGGATGAGTGAGCAGTACTTC.

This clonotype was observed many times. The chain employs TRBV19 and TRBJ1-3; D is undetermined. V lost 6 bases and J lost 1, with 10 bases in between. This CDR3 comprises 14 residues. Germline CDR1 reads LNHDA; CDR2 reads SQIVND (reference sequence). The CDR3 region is CASRLGLSGNTIYF. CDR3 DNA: TGTGCCAGTAGACTCGGGCTTTCTGGAAACACCATATATTTT.

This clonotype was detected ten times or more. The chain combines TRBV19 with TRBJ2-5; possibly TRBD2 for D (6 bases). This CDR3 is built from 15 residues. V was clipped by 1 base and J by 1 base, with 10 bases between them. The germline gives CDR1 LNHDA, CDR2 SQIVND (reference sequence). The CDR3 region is CASSIAGEVQETQYF. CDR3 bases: TGTGCCAGTAGTATAGCGGGGGAAGTCCAAGAGACCCAGTACTTC. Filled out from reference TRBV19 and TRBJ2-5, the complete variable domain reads DGGITQSPKYLFRKEGQNVTLSCEQNLNHDAMYWYRQDPGQGLRLIYYSQIVNDFQKGDIAEGYSVSREKKESFPLTVTSAQKNPTAFYLCASSIAGEVQETQYFGPGTRLLVL.

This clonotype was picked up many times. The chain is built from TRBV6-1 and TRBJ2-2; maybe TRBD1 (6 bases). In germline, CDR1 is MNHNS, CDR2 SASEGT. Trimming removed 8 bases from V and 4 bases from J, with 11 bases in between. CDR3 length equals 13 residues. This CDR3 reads CASGQGITGELFF. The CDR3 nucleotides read TGTGCCAGCGGGCAGGGGATCACCGGGGAGCTGTTTTTT.

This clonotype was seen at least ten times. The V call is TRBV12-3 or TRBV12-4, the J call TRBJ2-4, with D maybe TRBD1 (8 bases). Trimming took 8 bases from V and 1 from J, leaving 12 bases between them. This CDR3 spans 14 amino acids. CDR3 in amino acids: CASEQGGAKNIQYF. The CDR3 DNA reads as TGTGCCAGCGAACAGGGGGGGGCCAAAAACATTCAGTACTTC.

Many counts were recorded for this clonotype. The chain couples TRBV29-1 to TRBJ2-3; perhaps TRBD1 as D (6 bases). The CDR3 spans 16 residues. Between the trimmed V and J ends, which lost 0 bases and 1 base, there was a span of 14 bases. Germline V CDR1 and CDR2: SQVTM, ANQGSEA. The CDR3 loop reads CSVEDRVGAGTDTQYF. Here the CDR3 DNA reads TGCAGCGTTGAAGATAGGGTGGGGGCCGGCACAGATACGCAGTATTTT.

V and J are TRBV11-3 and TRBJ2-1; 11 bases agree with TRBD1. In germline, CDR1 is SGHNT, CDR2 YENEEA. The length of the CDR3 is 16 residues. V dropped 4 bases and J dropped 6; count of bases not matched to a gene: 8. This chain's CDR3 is CASSSPSGTGGNEQFF. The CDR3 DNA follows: TGTGCCAGCAGCTCCCCTTCCGGGACAGGGGGCAATGAGCAGTTCTTC.

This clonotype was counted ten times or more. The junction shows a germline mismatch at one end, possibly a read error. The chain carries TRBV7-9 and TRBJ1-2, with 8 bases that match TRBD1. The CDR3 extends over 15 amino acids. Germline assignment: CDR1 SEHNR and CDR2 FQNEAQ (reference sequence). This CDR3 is CASGTNRDRIYGYPF. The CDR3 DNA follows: TGTGCCAGCGGAACCAACCGGGACAGGATCTATGGCTACCCCTTC.

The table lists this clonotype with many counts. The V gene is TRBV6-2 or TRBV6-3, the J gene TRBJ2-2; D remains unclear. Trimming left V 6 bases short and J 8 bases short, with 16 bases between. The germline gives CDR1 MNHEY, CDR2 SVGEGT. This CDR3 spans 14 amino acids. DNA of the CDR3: TGTGCCAGCAGCCACCTCGAGTACGGTGGGGAGCTGTTTTTT. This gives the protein CASSHLEYGGELFF.

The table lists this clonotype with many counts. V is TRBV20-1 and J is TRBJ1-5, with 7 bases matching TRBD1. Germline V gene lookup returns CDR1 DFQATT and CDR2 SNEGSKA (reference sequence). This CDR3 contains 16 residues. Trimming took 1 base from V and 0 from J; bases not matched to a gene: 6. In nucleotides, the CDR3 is TGCAGTGCTAGAGCCGGGACAGCTTATAGCAATCAGCCCCAGCATTTT. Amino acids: CSARAGTAYSNQPQHF.

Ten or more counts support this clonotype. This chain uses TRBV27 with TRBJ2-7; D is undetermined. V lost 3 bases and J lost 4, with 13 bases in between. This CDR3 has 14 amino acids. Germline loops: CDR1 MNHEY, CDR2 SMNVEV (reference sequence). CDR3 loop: CASSFSRSGYEQYV. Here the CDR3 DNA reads TGTGCCAGCAGTTTTTCCCGTTCCGGGTACGAGCAGTACGTC.

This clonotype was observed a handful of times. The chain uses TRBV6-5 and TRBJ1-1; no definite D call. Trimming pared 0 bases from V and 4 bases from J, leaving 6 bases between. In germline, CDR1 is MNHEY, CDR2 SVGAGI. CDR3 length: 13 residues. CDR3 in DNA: TGTGCCAGCAGTTACTCAAGGGTCACTGAAGCTTTCTTT. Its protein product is CASSYSRVTEAFF.

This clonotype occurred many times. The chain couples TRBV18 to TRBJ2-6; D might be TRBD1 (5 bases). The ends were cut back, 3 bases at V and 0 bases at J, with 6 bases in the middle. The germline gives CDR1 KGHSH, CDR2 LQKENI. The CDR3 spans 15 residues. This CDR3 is CASSPQGSGANVLTF. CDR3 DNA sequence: TGTGCCAGCTCACCCCAGGGCTCTGGGGCCAACGTCCTGACTTTC.

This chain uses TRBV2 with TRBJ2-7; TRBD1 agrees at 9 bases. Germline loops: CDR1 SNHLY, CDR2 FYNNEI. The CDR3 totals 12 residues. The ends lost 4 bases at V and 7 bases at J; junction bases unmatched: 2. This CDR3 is CASSATGGEQYF. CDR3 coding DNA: TGTGCCAGCAGTGCGACAGGGGGTGAGCAGTACTTC. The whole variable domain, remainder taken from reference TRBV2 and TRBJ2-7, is EPEVTQTPSHQVTQMGQEVILRCVPISNHLYFYWYRQILGQKVEFLVSFYNNEISEKSEIFDDQFSVERPDGSNFTLKIRSTKLEDSAMYFCASSATGGEQYFGPGTRLTVT.

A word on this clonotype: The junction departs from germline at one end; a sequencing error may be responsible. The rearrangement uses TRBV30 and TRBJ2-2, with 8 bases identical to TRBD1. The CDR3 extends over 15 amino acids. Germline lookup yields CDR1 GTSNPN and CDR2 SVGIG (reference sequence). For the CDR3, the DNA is TGTGCCTGGACCGGGCGGACAGGGATCACCGGGGAGCCGTTTTTT. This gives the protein CAWTGRTGITGEPFF.

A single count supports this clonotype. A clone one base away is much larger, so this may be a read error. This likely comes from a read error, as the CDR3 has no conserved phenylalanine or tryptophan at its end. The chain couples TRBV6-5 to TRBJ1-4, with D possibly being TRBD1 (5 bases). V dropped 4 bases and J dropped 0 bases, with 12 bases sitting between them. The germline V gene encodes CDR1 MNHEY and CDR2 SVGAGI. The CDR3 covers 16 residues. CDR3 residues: CASSLTASTTNEKLFL. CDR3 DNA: TGTGCCAGCAGTTTGACAGCTAGCACAACTAATGAAAAACTGTTTTTG.

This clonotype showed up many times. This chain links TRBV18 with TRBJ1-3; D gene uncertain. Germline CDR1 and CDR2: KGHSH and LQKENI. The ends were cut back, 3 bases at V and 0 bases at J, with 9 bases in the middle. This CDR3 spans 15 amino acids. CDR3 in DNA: TGTGCCAGCTCACCCGTGGCAGCCTCTGGAAACACCATATATTTT. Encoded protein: CASSPVAASGNTIYF.

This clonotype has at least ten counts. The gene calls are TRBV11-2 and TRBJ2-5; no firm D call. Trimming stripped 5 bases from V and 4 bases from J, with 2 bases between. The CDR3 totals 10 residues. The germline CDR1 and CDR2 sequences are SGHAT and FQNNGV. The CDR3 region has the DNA TGTGCCAGCAGCGGAGAGACCCAGTACTTC. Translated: CASSGETQYF.

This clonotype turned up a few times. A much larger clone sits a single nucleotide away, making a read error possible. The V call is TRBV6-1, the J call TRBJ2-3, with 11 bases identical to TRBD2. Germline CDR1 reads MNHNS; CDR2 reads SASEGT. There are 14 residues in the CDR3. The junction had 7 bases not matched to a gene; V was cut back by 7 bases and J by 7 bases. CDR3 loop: CASTLLAGGHTQYF. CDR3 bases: TGTGCCAGCACACTCCTAGCGGGGGGCCATACGCAGTATTTT.

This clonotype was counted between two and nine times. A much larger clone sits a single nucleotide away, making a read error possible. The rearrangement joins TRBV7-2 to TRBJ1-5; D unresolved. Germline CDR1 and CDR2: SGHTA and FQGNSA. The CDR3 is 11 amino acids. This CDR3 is CASGLSQTQHF. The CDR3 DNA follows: TGTGCCAGCGGCCTCAGTCAGACCCAGCATTTT.

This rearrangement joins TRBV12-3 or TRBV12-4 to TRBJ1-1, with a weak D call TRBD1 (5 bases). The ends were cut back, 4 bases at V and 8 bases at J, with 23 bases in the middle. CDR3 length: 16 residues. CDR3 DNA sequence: TGTGCCAGCAGTTCCCCTTGGGGGATTGGCGAAGAGGAAGCTTTCTTT. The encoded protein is CASSSPWGIGEEEAFF.

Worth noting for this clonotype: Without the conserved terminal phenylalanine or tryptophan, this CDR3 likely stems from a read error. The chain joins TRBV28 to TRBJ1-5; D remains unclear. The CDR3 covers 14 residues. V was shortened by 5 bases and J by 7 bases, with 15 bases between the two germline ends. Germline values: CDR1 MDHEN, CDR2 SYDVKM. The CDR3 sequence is CASSVDRLEQPQHS. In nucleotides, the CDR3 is TGTGCCAGCAGTGTCGACCGCCTCGAGCAGCCCCAGCATTCT.

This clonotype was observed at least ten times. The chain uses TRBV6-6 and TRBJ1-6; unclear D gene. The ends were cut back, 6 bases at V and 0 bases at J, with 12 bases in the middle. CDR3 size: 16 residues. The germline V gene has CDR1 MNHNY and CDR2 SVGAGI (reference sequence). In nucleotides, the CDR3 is TGTGCCAGCAGGGCTGACGGCTTCTCCTATAATTCACCCCTCCACTTT. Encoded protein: CASRADGFSYNSPLHF.

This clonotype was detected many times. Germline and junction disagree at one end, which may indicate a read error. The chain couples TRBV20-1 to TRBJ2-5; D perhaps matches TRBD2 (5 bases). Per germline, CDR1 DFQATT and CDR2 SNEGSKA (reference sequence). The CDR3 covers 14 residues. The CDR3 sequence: CSARDFRYQATQYF. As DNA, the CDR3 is TGCAGTGCTAGGGACTTCCGGTACCAAGCGACCCAGTACTTC.

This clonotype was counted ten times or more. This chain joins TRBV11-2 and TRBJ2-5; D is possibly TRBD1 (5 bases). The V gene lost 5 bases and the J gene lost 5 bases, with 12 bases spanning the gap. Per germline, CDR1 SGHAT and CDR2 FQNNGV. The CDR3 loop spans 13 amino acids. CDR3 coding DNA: TGTGCCAGCAGCCGACAGAATGGGGAGACCCAGTACTTC. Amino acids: CASSRQNGETQYF.